A selection of T cell receptor beta chains follows, all from one sample in a study of blood T cell repertoires in COVID-19. The repertoire was sequenced with immunoSEQ multiplex PCR; TCRdb's copy has only in-frame clones and lacks some. The sample consists of roughly 250,000 clones, about nine tenths of them appearing once. Sequencing was carried out using PBMCs or T cells enriched from blood (not recorded which). These receptors all come from a woman aged 30 to 39 with acute COVID-19. The CDR3 runs from the conserved cysteine through the conserved F or W. The D gene is left open where the match is weak. The size of a clone is reported for some rows only, either as once, few or many, or as a class for expanded clones.

TRBD1 TRBJ2-3 . TRBV10-3 CAISDTRRGRGTDTQYF TGTGCCATCAGTGATACCCGAAGGGGGCGAGGCACAGATACGCAGTATTTT
. TRBJ1-4 . TRBV6-5 CASSYSMALREKLFF TGTGCCAGCAGTTACTCGATGGCTCTCAGGGAAAAACTGTTTTTT
. TRBJ1-1 once TRBV9 CASSVGPENTEAFF TGTGCCAGCAGCGTAGGTCCAGAGAACACTGAAGCTTTCTTT
. TRBJ2-1 few TRBV6-2/TRBV6-3 CASSYSRASNEQFF TGTGCCAGCAGTTACTCCAGGGCTAGCAATGAGCAGTTCTTC
. TRBJ1-3 once TRBV12-3/TRBV12-4 CASNIQTGNTIYF TGTGCCAGCAACATTCAGACTGGAAACACCATATATTTT
TRBD1 TRBJ2-2 . TRBV19 CASVWGRGRTGELFF TGTGCCAGTGTTTGGGGCAGGGGGCGAACCGGGGAGCTGTTTTTT
. TRBJ1-2 . TRBV3-1/TRBV3-2 CASTDSNTNYGYTF TGTGCCAGCACCGACTCGAACACTAACTATGGCTACACCTTC
TRBD1 TRBJ2-2 . TRBV10-3 CAIRKERDRLTGELFF TGTGCCATCAGAAAAGAACGGGACAGACTAACCGGGGAGCTGTTTTTT
TRBD2 TRBJ2-5 . TRBV2 CASRELAGGYQETQYF TGTGCCAGCAGAGAACTAGCGGGAGGATACCAAGAGACCCAGTACTTC
. TRBJ1-2 . TRBV19 CASSIPVQGNYGYTF TGTGCCAGTAGTATCCCGGTCCAGGGAAACTATGGCTACACCTTC
TRBD1 TRBJ1-2 few TRBV18 CASQELTGNAGYTF TGTGCCAGCCAAGAATTGACAGGGAATGCTGGCTACACCTTC
TRBD2 TRBJ2-2 . TRBV24-1 CATSDGTSGSGTGELFF TGTGCCACCAGTGACGGGACTAGCGGGAGCGGGACCGGGGAGCTGTTTTTT